This TCR beta chain was captured in a study of T cell changes during pregnancy in multiple sclerosis. Some clones are missing from TCRdb's copy, which holds only in-frame ones; the method was immunoSEQ multiplex PCR. The sample carries around 85,000 clones, 90% to 95% recorded once. The CDR3 runs to 21 residues. Per the germline V gene, CDR1 is WSHSY and CDR2 is SAAADI. Unmatched junction bases numbered 20, after V lost 6 bases and J lost 1 base. This chain links TRBV10-2 with TRBJ2-1, with 11 bases identical to TRBD2. This sample comprised PBMCs, obtained in the first trimester of pregnancy. The TCR comes from a female donor in good health, serving as a control in a pregnancy study. Some clones in this sample may be carry-over from other donors' samples. CDR3 sequence reads: CASRKTIGSGGAGSSYNEQFF. As DNA, the CDR3 is TGCGCCAGCAGAAAGACTATTGGTAGCGGGGGGGCCGGTTCATCCTACAATGAGCAGTTCTTC.